This record covers a single T cell receptor beta chain. The antigen is unknown. The identical CDR3 is also encoded by other nucleotide sequences in the sample. This specimen comes from a study of cytomegalovirus exposure and HLA in healthy donors. Study background: A subsequent analysis stated that the 110 or so validation repertoires were run on the same platform as the 650 to 850 first-cohort repertoires.

The CDR3 runs 13 residues. Germline V gene lookup returns CDR1 SGHVS and CDR2 FQNEAQ. Trimming removed 9 bases from V and 8 bases from J; junction bases left unmatched: 10. Measured with immunoSEQ multiplex PCR; TCRdb has only the in-frame clones, and not every one. The sample carries about 90,000 clones, roughly 83% recorded once. General observations from the study: It was 150 to 200 TCR beta chains that were listed as cytomegalovirus-associated. Most sequenced TCRs were rare (though some public TCRs occurred in many donors).

The source material was PBMCs. This clonotype was obtained from a woman between 18 and 29 years old in good health and CMV-seropositive. The rearrangement joins TRBV7-8 to TRBJ2-1; 7 positions match TRBD1. The CDR3 protein is CASSVTGDHEQFF. The CDR3 coding sequence is TGTGCCAGTAGCGTTACAGGGGATCATGAGCAGTTCTTC.